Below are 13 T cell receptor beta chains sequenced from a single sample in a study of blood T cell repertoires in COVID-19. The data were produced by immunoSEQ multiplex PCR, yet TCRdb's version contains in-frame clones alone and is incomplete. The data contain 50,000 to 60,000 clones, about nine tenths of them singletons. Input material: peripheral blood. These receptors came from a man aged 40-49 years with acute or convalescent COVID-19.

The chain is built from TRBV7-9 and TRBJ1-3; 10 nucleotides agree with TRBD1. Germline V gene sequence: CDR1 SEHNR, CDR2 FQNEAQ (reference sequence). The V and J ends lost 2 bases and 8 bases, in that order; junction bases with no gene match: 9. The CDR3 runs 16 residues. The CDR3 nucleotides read TGTGCCAGCAGCTTAACCAAGACAGGGGGCGAGGACACCATATATTTT. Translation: CASSLTKTGGEDTIYF.

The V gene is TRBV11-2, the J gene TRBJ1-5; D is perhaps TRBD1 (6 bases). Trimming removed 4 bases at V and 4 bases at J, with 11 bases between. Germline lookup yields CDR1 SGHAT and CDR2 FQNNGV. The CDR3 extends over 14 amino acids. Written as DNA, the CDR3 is TGTGCCAGCAGCTCCGGGACAATTAATCAGCCCCAGCATTTT. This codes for CASSSGTINQPQHF.

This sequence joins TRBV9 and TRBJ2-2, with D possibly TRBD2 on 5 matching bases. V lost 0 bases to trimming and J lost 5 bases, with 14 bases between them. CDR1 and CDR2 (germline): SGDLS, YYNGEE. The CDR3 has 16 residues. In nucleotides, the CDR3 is TGTGCCAGCAGCGTAGGAGGGCCCGAAAGGACCGGGGAGCTGTTTTTT. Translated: CASSVGGPERTGELFF.

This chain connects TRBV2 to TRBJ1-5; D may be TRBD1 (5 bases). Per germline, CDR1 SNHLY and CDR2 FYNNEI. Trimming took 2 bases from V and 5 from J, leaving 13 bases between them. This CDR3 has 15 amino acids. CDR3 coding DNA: TGTGCCAGCAGTGAACGGACATCCAAGGATCAGCCCCAGCATTTT. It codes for CASSERTSKDQPQHF.

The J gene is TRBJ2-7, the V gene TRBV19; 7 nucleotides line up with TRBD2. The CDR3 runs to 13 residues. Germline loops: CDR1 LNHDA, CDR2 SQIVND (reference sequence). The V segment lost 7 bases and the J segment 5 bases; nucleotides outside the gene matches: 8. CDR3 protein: CASTTSGGDEQYF. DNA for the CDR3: TGTGCCAGTACCACCAGTGGGGGGGACGAGCAGTACTTC. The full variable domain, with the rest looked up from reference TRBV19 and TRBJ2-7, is DGGITQSPKYLFRKEGQNVTLSCEQNLNHDAMYWYRQDPGQGLRLIYYSQIVNDFQKGDIAEGYSVSREKKESFPLTVTSAQKNPTAFYLCASTTSGGDEQYFGPGTRLTVT.

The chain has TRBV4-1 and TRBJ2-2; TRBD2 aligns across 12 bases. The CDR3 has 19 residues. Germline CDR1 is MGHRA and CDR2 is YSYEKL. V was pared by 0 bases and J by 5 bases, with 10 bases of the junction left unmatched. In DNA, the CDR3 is TGCGCCAGCAGCCAAGATAAGCTAGCGGGAGGGCCTGGAACCGGGGAGCTGTTTTTT. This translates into CASSQDKLAGGPGTGELFF.

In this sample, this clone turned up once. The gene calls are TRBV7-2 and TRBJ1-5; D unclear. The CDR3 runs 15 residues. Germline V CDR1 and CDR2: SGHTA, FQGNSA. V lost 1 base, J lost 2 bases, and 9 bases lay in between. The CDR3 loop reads CASSLERGGNQPQHF. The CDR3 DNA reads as TGTGCCAGCAGCTTAGAGCGGGGAGGCAATCAGCCCCAGCATTTT.

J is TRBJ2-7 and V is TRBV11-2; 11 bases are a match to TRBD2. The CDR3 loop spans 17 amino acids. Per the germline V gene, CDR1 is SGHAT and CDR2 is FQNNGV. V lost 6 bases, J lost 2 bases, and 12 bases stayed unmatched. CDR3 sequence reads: CASSRSGTSGGAYEQYF. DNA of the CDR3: TGTGCCAGCAGTCGAAGTGGGACTAGCGGCGGGGCCTACGAGCAGTACTTC.

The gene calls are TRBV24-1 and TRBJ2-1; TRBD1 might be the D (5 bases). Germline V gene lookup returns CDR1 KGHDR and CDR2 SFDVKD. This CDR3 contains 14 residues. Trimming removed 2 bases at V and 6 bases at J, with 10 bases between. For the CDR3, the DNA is TGTGCCACCAGTGATTATCTAGGGGCCAATGAGCAGTTCTTC. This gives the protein CATSDYLGANEQFF.

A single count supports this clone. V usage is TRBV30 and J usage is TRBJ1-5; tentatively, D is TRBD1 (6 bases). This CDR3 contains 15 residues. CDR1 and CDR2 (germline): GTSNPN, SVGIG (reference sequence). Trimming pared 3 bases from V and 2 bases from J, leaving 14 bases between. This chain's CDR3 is CAWSQRAGGNQPQHF. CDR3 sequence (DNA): TGTGCCTGGAGCCAAAGGGCAGGGGGCAATCAGCCCCAGCATTTT.

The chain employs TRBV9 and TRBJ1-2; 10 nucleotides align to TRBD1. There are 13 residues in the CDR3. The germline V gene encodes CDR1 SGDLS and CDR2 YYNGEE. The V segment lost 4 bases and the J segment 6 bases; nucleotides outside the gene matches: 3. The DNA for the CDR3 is TGTGCCAGCAGCTACGGGACAGGGGATGGCTACACCTTC. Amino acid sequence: CASSYGTGDGYTF. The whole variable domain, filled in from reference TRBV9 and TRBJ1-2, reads DSGVTQTPKHLITATGQRVTLRCSPRSGDLSVYWYQQSLDQGLQFLIQYYNGEERAKGNILERFSAQQFPDLHSELNLSSLELGDSALYFCASSYGTGDGYTFGSGTRLTVV.

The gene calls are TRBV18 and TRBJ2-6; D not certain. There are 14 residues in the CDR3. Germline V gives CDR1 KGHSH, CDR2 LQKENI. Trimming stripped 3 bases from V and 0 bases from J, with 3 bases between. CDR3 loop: CASSPSSGANVLTF. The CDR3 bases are TGTGCCAGCTCACCTAGCTCTGGGGCCAACGTCCTGACTTTC. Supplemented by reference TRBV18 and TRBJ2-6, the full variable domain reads NAGVMQNPRHLVRRRGQEARLRCSPMKGHSHVYWYRQLPEEGLKFMVYLQKENIIDESGMPKERFSAEFPKEGPSILRIQQVVRGDSAAYFCASSPSSGANVLTFGAGSRLTVL.

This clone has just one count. CDR3 residues: CASSLYLAGVDEQFF. CDR3 DNA sequence: TGTGCCAGCAGCTTGTACCTAGCGGGAGTAGATGAGCAGTTCTTC. This chain joins TRBV5-6 and TRBJ2-1, with 10 positions matching TRBD2. V gave up 1 base and J gave up 8 bases; unmatched junction bases: 6. Germline lookup yields CDR1 SGHDT and CDR2 YYEEEE. This CDR3 has 15 residues.